Presented here are 4 T cell receptor beta chains from one specimen sequenced in a study of early T cells in non-severe SARS-CoV-2 infection. One entry per CDR3 protein results from TCRdb running MiXCR on the 5' RACE reads. This table holds some 49,000 distinct CDR3 sequences, 7.5% to 9.5% found once. Sequenced sample: whole blood. These receptors were obtained from an adult who was a healthcare worker with PCR-confirmed SARS-CoV-2 infection or an uninfected control (not recorded which).

This clonotype has ten or more counts. V gene TRBV29-1 combines with J gene TRBJ2-3; D gene uncertain. There are 13 residues in the CDR3. V was clipped by 2 bases and J by 0 bases, with 6 bases between them. In germline, CDR1 is SQVTM, CDR2 ANQGSEA. The CDR3: CSVEKSSTDTQYF. CDR3 sequence (DNA): TGCAGCGTTGAAAAGTCTAGCACAGATACGCAGTATTTT.

This clonotype was picked up many times. CDR3 region: CASSFPQGGTEAFF. As DNA, the CDR3 is TGTGCCAGCAGCTTTCCCCAGGGCGGCACTGAAGCTTTCTTT. The chain recombines TRBV5-6 with TRBJ1-1, with a tentative D call TRBD1 (5 bases). Per germline, CDR1 SGHDT and CDR2 YYEEEE. The CDR3 spans 14 residues. Trimming removed 2 bases at V and 4 bases at J, with 12 bases between.

The chain has TRBV2 and TRBJ2-5, with 8 positions matching TRBD2. V dropped 10 bases and J dropped 3; count of bases not matched to a gene: 10. The CDR3 is 14 residues long. CDR1 and CDR2 (germline): SNHLY, FYNNEI. This chain's CDR3 is CANSRIGGEETQYF. In DNA, the CDR3 is TGTGCCAACAGCCGAATCGGGGGGGAAGAGACCCAGTACTTC.

This clonotype was seen a few times. Its ends do not fully match the called genes, so a read error is possible. The chain employs TRBV7-7 and TRBJ2-2, with D perhaps matching TRBD1 or TRBD2 (7 bases each). The V gene's germline CDR1 is SSHAT and CDR2 FNYEAQ (reference sequence). This CDR3 is 15 amino acids long. The CDR3: CASSFSGGDTGELFF. The CDR3 nucleotides are TGTGCTAGCAGCTTTTCAGGGGGGGACACCGGGGAGCTGTTTTTT.